The entry that follows covers one T cell receptor beta chain sequence. Its antigen is unknown. This record comes from a study of cytomegalovirus exposure and HLA in healthy donors. Study-level points and caveats: Researchers reported that a few CMV-associated chains were confirmed in vitro as CMV antigen-specific.

This CDR3 comprises 13 residues. Germline CDR1 and CDR2: SGHNT and YYREEE (reference sequence). Trimming stripped 0 bases from V and 3 bases from J, with 7 bases between. Here immunoSEQ multiplex PCR was the method, and the copy in TCRdb shows in-frame clones only, minus some. The sample has roughly 150,000 clones, about 94% seen once; the top ten hold roughly 1.9%. The donors were part of the roughly 120-subject validation cohort, which stood apart from the 666-subject first cohort. This TCR derives from a man aged 18 to 29 in good health and CMV-seropositive. The chain joins TRBV5-4 to TRBJ2-7; possibly TRBD1 for D (6 bases). The sequencing sample was made of PBMCs. The CDR3 nucleotides read TGTGCCAGCAGCTTGGGGGGGCGCTACGAGCAGTACTTC. The encoded protein is CASSLGGRYEQYF.